The T cell receptor (beta chain) under discussion was sequenced for a study of cytomegalovirus exposure and HLA in healthy donors. Trimming stripped 4 bases from V and 5 bases from J, with 15 bases between. Germline V gene sequence: CDR1 SEHNR, CDR2 FQNEAQ (reference sequence). The CDR3 consists of 14 residues. Study results and limitations: Rarity held for most TCR sequences, but there were some public TCRs that occurred in many donors. Cytomegalovirus association was assigned to some 160 TCR beta chains.

A word on this clone: Its target is unknown.

Data came from immunoSEQ multiplex PCR; TCRdb stores just in-frame clones and leaves some out. Of about 57,000 clones in the sample, approximately 93% were seen once. This TCR came from a woman younger than 30 in good health and CMV-seronegative. Source material: PBMCs. The genes are TRBV7-9 and TRBJ2-7; tentative D call: TRBD1 (5 bases). CDR3 DNA: TGTGCCAGCAGCTCCATGGGGCTTTACAACGAGCAGTACTTC. As protein: CASSSMGLYNEQYF.